This T cell receptor beta chain came from a study of T-cell reconstitution after alpha-beta-depleted transplantation in children. TCRbeta library construction was performed incorporating unique molecular identifiers. TCRdb re-called the PCR reads with MiXCR, one entry per CDR3 protein. Among a few hundred thousand distinct CDR3 sequences listed, 9.9% were seen once. CDR1 and CDR2 from the germline V gene are SNHLY and FYNNEI. The CDR3 has 16 residues. J lost 4 bases, V lost 4 bases, and 9 bases had no gene match. The TCR sequence derives from a human donor who donated a stem cell graft to a child with SCID. Source: PBMCs from the stem cell graft donor, taken from the stem cell graft. The chain recombines TRBV2 with TRBJ2-2; 7 nucleotides match TRBD1. CDR3 loop: CASSANPTGITGELFF. The CDR3, as DNA: TGTGCCAGCAGTGCCAATCCGACAGGGATCACCGGGGAGCTGTTTTTT.